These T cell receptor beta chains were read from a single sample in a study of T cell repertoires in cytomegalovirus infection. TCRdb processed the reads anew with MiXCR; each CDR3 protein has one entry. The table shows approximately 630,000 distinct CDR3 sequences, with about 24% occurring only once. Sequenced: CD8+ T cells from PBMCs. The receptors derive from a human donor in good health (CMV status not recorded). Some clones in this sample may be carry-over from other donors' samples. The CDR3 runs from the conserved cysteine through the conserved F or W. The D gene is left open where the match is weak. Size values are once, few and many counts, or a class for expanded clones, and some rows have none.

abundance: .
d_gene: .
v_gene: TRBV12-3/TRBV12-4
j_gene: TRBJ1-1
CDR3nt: TGTGCCTGTCGGACAGAGCTATATACTATTGAAGCTTTCTTT
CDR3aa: CACRTELYTIEAFF

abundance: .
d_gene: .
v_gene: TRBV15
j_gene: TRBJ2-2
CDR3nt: TGTGCCACCAGCGAGAGACATGGGCAGATAGCGAACACCGGGGAGCTGTTTTTT
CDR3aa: CATSERHGQIANTGELFF

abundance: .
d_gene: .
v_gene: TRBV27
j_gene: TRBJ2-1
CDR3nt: TGTGCCAGCAGTTTGAGTGGCCCCGTTTACAATGAGCAGTTCTTC
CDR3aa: CASSLSGPVYNEQFF

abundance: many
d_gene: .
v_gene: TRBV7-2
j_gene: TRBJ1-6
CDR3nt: TGTGCCAGCAGCTTTAACGGGGCCACTAATTCACCCCTCCACTTT
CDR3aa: CASSFNGATNSPLHF

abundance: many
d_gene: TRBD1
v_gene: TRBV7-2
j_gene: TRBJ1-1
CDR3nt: TGTGCCACGGAGGGGCCACAGGGGTCCACTGAAGCTTTCTTT
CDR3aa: CATEGPQGSTEAFF

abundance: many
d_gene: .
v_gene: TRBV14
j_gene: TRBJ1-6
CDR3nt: TGTGCCAGCAGCCCGGCTAGGAATTCACCCCTCCACTTT
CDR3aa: CASSPARNSPLHF

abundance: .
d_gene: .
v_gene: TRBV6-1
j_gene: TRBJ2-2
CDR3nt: TGTGCCAGCAGTAAGGGCCATGACGGCGGGGAGCTGTTTTTT
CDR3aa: CASSKGHDGGELFF

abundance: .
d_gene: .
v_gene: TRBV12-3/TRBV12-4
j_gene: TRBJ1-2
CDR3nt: TGTGCCAGCAGTCCTCCCAGTCTCTATGGCTACACCTTC
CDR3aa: CASSPPSLYGYTF

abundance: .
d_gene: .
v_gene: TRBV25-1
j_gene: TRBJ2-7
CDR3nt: TGTGCCAGCCGCTTTGACAACCCCTACGAGCAGTACTTC
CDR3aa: CASRFDNPYEQYF

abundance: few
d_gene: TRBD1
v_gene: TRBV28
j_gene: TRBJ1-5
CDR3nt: TGTGCCAGCAGGGGACAGGGGGCCGGGAGGCAGCCCCAGCATTTT
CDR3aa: CASRGQGAGRQPQHF

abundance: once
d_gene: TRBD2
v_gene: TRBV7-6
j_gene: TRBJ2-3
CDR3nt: TGTGCCAGCAACCTTTATTCCGGGACTAGGAACACAGATACGCAGTATTTT
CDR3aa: CASNLYSGTRNTDTQYF

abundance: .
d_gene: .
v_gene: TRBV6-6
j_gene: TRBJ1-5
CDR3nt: TGTGCCAGCAGTCCATCCGGGAACGGCGCTCAGCCCCAGCATTTT
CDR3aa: CASSPSGNGAQPQHF

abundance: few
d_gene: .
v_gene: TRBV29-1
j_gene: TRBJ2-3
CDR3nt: TGCAGCGTCAGCAGGTCCACAGATACGCAGTATTTT
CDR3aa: CSVSRSTDTQYF

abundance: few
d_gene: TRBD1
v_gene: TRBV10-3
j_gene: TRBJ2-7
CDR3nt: TGTGCCATCTGGGGTCAAGGACAGGGTTACGAGCAGTACTTC
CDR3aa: CAIWGQGQGYEQYF

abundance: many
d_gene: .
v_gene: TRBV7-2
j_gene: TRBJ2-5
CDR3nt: TGTGCCAGCAGCTTAATGGGGACTCAAGAGACCCAGTACTTC
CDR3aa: CASSLMGTQETQYF

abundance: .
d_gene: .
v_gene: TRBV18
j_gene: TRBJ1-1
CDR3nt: TGTGCCAGTTCAGCTCCTCTGCCCGGTGAAGCTTTCTTT
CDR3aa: CASSAPLPGEAFF

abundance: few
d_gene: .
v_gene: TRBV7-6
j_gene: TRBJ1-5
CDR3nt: TGTGCCAGCAGCAACACAGTGTATAGCAATCAGCCCCAGCATTTT
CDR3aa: CASSNTVYSNQPQHF

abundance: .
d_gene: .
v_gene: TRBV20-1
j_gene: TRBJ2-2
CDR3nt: TGCAGTGCTAGAACCCTTTACACCGGGGAGCTGTTTTTT
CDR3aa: CSARTLYTGELFF

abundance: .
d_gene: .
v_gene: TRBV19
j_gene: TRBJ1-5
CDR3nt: TGTGCCTCCGGACACCGACACGACCCCCAGCATTTT
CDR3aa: CASGHRHDPQHF

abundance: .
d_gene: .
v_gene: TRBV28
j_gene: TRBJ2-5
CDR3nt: TGTGCCAACAGTTTGCAGGGATGGGAGACCCAGTACTTC
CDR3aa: CANSLQGWETQYF

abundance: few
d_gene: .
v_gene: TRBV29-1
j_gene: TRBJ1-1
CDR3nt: TGCAGCGACTCCAGGGGATTTAACACTGAAGCTTTCTTT
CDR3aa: CSDSRGFNTEAFF

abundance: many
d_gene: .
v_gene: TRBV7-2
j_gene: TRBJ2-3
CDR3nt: TGTGCCAGCAGCTTAAATCAGGGAACAGATACGCAGTATTTT
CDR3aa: CASSLNQGTDTQYF

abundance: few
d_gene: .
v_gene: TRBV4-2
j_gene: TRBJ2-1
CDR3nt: TGTGCCAGCAGCCAAGTTCTGGGCGATGAGCAGTTCTTC
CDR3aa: CASSQVLGDEQFF

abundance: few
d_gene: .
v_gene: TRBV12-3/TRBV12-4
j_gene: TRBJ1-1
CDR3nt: TGTGCCAGCAGTCTTGCCCTTACTGTTTACACTGAAGCTTTCTTT
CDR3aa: CASSLALTVYTEAFF

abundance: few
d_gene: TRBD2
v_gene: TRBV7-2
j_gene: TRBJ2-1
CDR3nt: TGTGCCAGCAGCCCAGGGACTAGCGACCACAATGAGCAGTTCTTC
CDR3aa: CASSPGTSDHNEQFF

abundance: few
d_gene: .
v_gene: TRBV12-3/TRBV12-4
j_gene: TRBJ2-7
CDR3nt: TGTGCCAGCAGTCCCGGGCCTCACCTCGAGCAGTACTTC
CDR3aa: CASSPGPHLEQYF

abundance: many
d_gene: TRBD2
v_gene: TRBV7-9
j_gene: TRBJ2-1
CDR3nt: TGTGCCAGCAGCTTTCCTGGCGGGGGGGCCGACAATGAGCAGTTCTTC
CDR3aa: CASSFPGGGADNEQFF

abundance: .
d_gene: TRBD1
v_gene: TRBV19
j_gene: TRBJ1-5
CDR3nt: TGTGCCAGTAGTACCAGATACCGGGACAGGGGGGATCAGCCCCAGCATTTT
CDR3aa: CASSTRYRDRGDQPQHF

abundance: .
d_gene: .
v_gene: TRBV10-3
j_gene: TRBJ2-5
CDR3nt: TGTGCCATCAGTGAGTCCCAGCAAGAGACCCAGTACTTC
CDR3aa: CAISESQQETQYF

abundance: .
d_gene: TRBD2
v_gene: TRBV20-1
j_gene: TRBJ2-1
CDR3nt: TGCAGTGCTCCCCCCGGACTAGCGGGGGCACGCAACCCACCCCCTTTCTACAATGAGCAGTTCTTC
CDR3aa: CSAPPGLAGARNPPPFYNEQFF

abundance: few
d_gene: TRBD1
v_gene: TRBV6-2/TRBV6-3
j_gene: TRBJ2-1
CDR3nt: TGTGCCAGCAGTTACTCGCTCTATCGGACAGGGGAAAAAAATGAGCAGTTCTTC
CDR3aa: CASSYSLYRTGEKNEQFF

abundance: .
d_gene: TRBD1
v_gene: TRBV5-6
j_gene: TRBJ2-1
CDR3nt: TGTGCCAGCAGCCCCGGGACAGCCTGGCTTGGGCAGTTCTTC
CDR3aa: CASSPGTAWLGQFF

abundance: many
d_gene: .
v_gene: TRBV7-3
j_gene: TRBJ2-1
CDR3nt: TGTGCCAGCAGCTGGGTTCTTGGGAATGAGCAGTTCTTC
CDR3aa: CASSWVLGNEQFF

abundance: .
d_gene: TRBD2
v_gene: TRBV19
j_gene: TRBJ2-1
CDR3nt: TGTGCCAGTAGTATGGGCGGGGGGCCCTACAATGAGCAGTTCTTC
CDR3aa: CASSMGGGPYNEQFF

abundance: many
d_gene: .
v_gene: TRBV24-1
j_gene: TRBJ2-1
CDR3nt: TGTGCCACCAGTGATCCAGACACCCGTAACTACAATGAGCAGTTCTTC
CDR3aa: CATSDPDTRNYNEQFF

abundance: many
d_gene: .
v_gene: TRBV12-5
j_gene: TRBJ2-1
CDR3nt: TGTGCTAGTGGTCTAGTTTCCTACAATGAGCAGTTCTTC
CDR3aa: CASGLVSYNEQFF

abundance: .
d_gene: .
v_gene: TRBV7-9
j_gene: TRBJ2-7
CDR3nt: TGTGCCAGCAATGAAGGGCAGAGTTTTCACGAGCAGTACTTC
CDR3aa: CASNEGQSFHEQYF

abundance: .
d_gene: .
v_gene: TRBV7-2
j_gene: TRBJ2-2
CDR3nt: TGTGCCAGCAGCCCCTGGCACTCGCGAACGACCGGGGAGCTGTTTTTT
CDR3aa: CASSPWHSRTTGELFF

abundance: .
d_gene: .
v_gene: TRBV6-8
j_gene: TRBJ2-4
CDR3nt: TGTGCCAGCAGTTACAGGAGAAAAAACATTCAGTACTTC
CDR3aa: CASSYRRKNIQYF

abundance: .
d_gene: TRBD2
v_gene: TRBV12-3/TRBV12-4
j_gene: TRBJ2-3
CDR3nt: TGTGCCAGCAGACTAGCGGGGGGGCTGGCCGATACGCAGTATTTT
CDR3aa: CASRLAGGLADTQYF

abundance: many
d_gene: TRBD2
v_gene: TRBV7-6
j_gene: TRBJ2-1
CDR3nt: TGTGCCAGCAGCTTAGCGGGGGGGGCCTACAATGAGCAGTTCTTC
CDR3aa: CASSLAGGAYNEQFF

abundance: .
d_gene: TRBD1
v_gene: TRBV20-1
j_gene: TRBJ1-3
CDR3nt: TGCAGTGCTAGAGATTATAGTGGACAGGGGGCAGAAGGAAACACCATATATTTT
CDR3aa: CSARDYSGQGAEGNTIYF

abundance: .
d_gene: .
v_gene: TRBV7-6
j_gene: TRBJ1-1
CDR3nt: TGTGCCAGCAGCGGCAGGGACATGAACACTGAAGCTTTCTTT
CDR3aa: CASSGRDMNTEAFF

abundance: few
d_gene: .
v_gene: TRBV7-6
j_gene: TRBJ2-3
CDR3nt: TGTGCCAGCAGAGAGGTGTTGGGGTTTGAAGATACGCAGTATTTT
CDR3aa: CASREVLGFEDTQYF

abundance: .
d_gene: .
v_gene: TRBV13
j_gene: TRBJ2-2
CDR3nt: TGTGCCAGCAGCTCCCGGGACAAAGAAACCGGGGAGCTGTTTTTT
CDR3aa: CASSSRDKETGELFF

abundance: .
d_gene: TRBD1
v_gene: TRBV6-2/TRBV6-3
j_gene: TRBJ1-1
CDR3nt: TGTGCCAGCAGTGCCGGGACAGGGCCGGGGACTGAAGCTTTCTTT
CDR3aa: CASSAGTGPGTEAFF

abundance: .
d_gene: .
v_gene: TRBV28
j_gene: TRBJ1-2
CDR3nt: TGTGCCAGCAGTTTATCGGCAGGGGCCCAAGGTGGCTACACCTTC
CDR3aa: CASSLSAGAQGGYTF

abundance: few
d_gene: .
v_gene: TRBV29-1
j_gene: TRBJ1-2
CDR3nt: TGCAGCGTTGAACCTGGGTCCTATGGCTACACCTTC
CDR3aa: CSVEPGSYGYTF

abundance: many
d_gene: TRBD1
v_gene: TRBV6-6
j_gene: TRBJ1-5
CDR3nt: TGTGCCAGCAGTTACGACAGGGGGCCCAATCAGCCCCAGCATTTT
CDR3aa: CASSYDRGPNQPQHF

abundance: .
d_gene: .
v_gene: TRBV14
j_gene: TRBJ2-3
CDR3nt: TGTGCCAGCAGCCAAGATTGGGGTGCGGATACGCAGTATTTT
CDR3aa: CASSQDWGADTQYF

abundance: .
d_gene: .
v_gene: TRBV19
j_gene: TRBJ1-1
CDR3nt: TGTGCCAGTAGTCATGATGGGAGAGGAACTGAAGCTTTCTTT
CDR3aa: CASSHDGRGTEAFF

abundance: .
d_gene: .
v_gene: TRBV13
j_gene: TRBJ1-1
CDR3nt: TGTGCCAGCAGCTTAGGCCTCGCCAGGGCGGGAGCTTTCTTT
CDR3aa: CASSLGLARAGAFF

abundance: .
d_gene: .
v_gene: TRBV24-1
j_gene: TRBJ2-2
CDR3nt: TGTGCCACCAGTGATATAACAGACACCGGGGAGCTGTTTTTT
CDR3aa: CATSDITDTGELFF

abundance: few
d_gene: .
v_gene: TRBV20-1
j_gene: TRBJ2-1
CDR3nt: TGCAGTGCTTATATCATTAGCTCCTACAATGAGCAGTTCTTC
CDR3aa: CSAYIISSYNEQFF

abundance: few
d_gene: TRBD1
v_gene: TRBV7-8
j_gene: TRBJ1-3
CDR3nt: TGTGCCAGCAGCTATCGGCAGGGGGCTGGAAACACCATATATTTT
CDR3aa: CASSYRQGAGNTIYF

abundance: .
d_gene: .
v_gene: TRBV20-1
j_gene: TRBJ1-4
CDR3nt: TGCAGTGCTAGAGATTTAAGGGCAACAAATGAAAAACTGTTTTTT
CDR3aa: CSARDLRATNEKLFF

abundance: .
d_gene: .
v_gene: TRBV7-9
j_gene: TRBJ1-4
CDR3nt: TGTGCCAGCAGCCCATTCACAGATCTACGTCCCAAAACTAATGAAAAACTGTTTTTT
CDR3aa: CASSPFTDLRPKTNEKLFF

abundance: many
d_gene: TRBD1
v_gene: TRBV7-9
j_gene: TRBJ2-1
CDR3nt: TGTGCCAGCAGCTTAGGGACAGGGTCCTACAATGAGCAGTTCTTC
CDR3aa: CASSLGTGSYNEQFF

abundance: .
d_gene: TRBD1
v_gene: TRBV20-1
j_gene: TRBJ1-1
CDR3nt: TGCAGTGTGTACGACAGGGGGCGAGGTGGCGCTGAAGCTTTCTTT
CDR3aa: CSVYDRGRGGAEAFF